The 32 T cell receptor beta chains presented below share a single source sample, sequenced in a study of blood T cell repertoires in COVID-19. Libraries were prepared by immunoSEQ multiplex PCR; TCRdb keeps only in-frame clonotypes and omits some of them. The table lists roughly 81,000 clones, about four fifths of them singletons. Material: peripheral blood. The receptor source for this set is a woman between 65 and 79 years old with acute or convalescent COVID-19.

To note about this clone: The sample carries other DNA sequences with the same CDR3. The chain combines TRBV18 with TRBJ2-5; no definite D call. The CDR3 runs to 13 residues. Deletions cut 3 bases from V and 2 bases from J, with 7 bases between. Looked up from germline, CDR1 is KGHSH and CDR2 is LQKENI. CDR3 DNA sequence: TGTGCCAGCTCACCCTCCCGTCAAGAGACCCAGTACTTC. Translating it yields CASSPSRQETQYF.

This sequence joins TRBV7-6 and TRBJ1-3; the D gene is possibly TRBD1 (6 bases). Germline CDR1 reads SGHVS; CDR2 reads FNYEAQ. Trimming took 5 bases from V and 3 from J, leaving 17 bases between them. The CDR3 consists of 16 residues. In nucleotides, the CDR3 is TGTGCCAGCAGCGCCCTGGGGGGGGCTAATGGAAACACCATATATTTT. Residues: CASSALGGANGNTIYF.

This chain connects TRBV6-5 to TRBJ1-4, with 11 bases identical to TRBD1. V trimming: 6 bases; J trimming: 2 bases; junction bases outside the gene matches: 2. Germline V gene lookup returns CDR1 MNHEY and CDR2 SVGAGI. The CDR3 loop spans 15 amino acids. In DNA form, the CDR3 reads TGTGCCAGCAGCGGACAGGGGGCCACTAATGAAAAACTGTTTTTT. Protein: CASSGQGATNEKLFF.

The chain couples TRBV27 to TRBJ1-5; TRBD1 matches 7 bases. V was clipped by 4 bases and J by 6 bases; unmatched bases: 9. The CDR3 contains 15 residues. Per the germline V gene, CDR1 is MNHEY and CDR2 is SMNVEV (reference sequence). The CDR3 loop is CASSSLDRAGQPQHF. As DNA, the CDR3 is TGTGCCAGCAGTTCACTTGACAGGGCCGGTCAGCCCCAGCATTTT.

The V and J genes are TRBV6-5 and TRBJ1-4; the D gene is possibly TRBD1 (5 bases). Germline CDR1 MNHEY, CDR2 SVGAGI. This CDR3 comprises 14 residues. Trimming cost V 5 bases and J 6 bases, with 13 bases left between them. The CDR3 sequence is CASSPLSGDEKLFF. The DNA for the CDR3 is TGTGCCAGCAGTCCGCTATCGGGGGATGAAAAACTGTTTTTT.

This clone was seen more than once but under ten times. The chain links TRBV11-2 to TRBJ1-1, with 7 bases aligning to TRBD1. The CDR3 sequence is 13 residues long. The germline gives CDR1 SGHAT, CDR2 FQNNGV. V was pared by 5 bases and J by 6 bases, with 6 bases of the junction left unmatched. The CDR3 spells CASSPLTGPEAFF. For the CDR3, the DNA is TGTGCCAGCAGCCCCCTGACAGGGCCTGAAGCTTTCTTT.

This sequence joins TRBV18 and TRBJ1-2; possible D gene TRBD1, 6 bases. V was pared by 5 bases and J by 1 base, with 14 bases between. The length of the CDR3 is 15 residues. CDR1 and CDR2 (germline): KGHSH, LQKENI. The CDR3 DNA reads as TGTGCCAGCTCAACCTCTACAGGGTTTAACTATGGCTACACCTTC. Translating gives CASSTSTGFNYGYTF.

The chain links TRBV5-1 to TRBJ1-1; D is perhaps TRBD1 (5 bases). The germline CDR1 and CDR2 sequences are SGHRS and YFSETQ. The germline V and J ends were trimmed by 4 bases and 4 bases, with 11 bases remaining between them. This CDR3 comprises 13 residues. The CDR3 DNA reads TGCGCCAGCAGCGAGGGACTACCCACTGAAGCTTTCTTT. Translation gives CASSEGLPTEAFF.

The genes are TRBV2 and TRBJ1-2, with a weak D call TRBD1 (5 bases). From germline, CDR1 is SNHLY and CDR2 FYNNEI. The CDR3 has 11 residues. V was shortened by 8 bases and J by 8 bases, with 12 bases between the two germline ends. The CDR3 DNA reads as TGTGCCAGCCTTGCAGGGAGGGGCTACACCTTC. Protein: CASLAGRGYTF. The whole variable domain, remainder taken from reference TRBV2 and TRBJ1-2, is EPEVTQTPSHQVTQMGQEVILRCVPISNHLYFYWYRQILGQKVEFLVSFYNNEISEKSEIFDDQFSVERPDGSNFTLKIRSTKLEDSAMYFCASLAGRGYTFGSGTRLTVV.

This sequence joins TRBV18 and TRBJ2-7, with TRBD1 matching over 7 bases. V was clipped by 2 bases and J by 13 bases; unmatched bases: 8. The CDR3 totals 12 residues. The germline V gene has CDR1 KGHSH and CDR2 LQKENI. Here the CDR3 reads CASSPSSGQSYF. For the CDR3, the DNA is TGTGCCAGCTCACCATCCTCGGGACAGTCTTACTTC.

The chain uses TRBV7-2 and TRBJ1-4; D is unresolved. CDR3 length: 17 amino acids. V was clipped by 5 bases and J by 4 bases, with 20 bases between them. Per germline, CDR1 SGHTA and CDR2 FQGNSA. The CDR3 DNA is TGTGCCAGCAGCCGCGACCCGCGCCGGGATGTTAATGAAAAACTGTTTTTT. Amino acids: CASSRDPRRDVNEKLFF.

The V and J genes are TRBV4-1 and TRBJ1-2; 7 nucleotides align to TRBD1. The CDR3 contains 15 residues. The J segment lost 4 bases and the V segment lost 3 bases, leaving 8 bases of the junction unmatched. In germline, CDR1 is MGHRA, CDR2 YSYEKL. This CDR3 reads CASSQPGQFFYGYTF. The CDR3 region has the DNA TGCGCCAGCAGCCAGCCGGGACAGTTCTTCTATGGCTACACCTTC.

This chain connects TRBV3-1 (or the pseudogene TRBV3-2) to TRBJ1-1, with D unclear. The V end lost 3 bases, the J end lost 0 bases, and 14 bases lay between the germline ends. Germline values: CDR1 LGHDT, CDR2 YNNKEL (reference sequence). CDR3 length: 16 residues. The CDR3: CASSHTYSRMNTEAFF. Here the CDR3 DNA reads TGTGCCAGCAGCCATACTTACTCTAGGATGAACACTGAAGCTTTCTTT.

This clone was seen a single time. The V gene is TRBV7-9, the J gene TRBJ1-1; TRBD1 matches at 10 bases. Germline V gives CDR1 SEHNR, CDR2 FQNEAQ (reference sequence). The CDR3 spans 15 residues. J lost 6 bases, V lost 5 bases, and 9 bases had no gene match. Written as DNA, the CDR3 is TGTGCCAGCAGCCAACAGACAGGGGGCGAGGCTGAAGCTTTCTTT. Encoded protein: CASSQQTGGEAEAFF.

The chain joins TRBV6-6 to TRBJ1-6; 7 bases line up with TRBD1. Germline assignment: CDR1 MNHNY and CDR2 SVGAGI (reference sequence). Trimming removed 2 bases from V and 10 bases from J; junction bases left unmatched: 11. CDR3 length: 16 amino acids. The CDR3 region has the DNA TGTGCCAGCAGTTACGCTATCGACAGGGTGGGATCACCCCTCCACTTT. Amino acids: CASSYAIDRVGSPLHF.

DNA for the CDR3: TGTGCCAGCTCGGGACAGGGGAACACCGGGGAGCTGTTTTTT. Encoded protein: CASSGQGNTGELFF. This chain uses TRBV18 with TRBJ2-2; 9 bases align to TRBD1. Trimming removed 6 bases from V and 1 base from J; junction bases left unmatched: 0. Germline V gene data show CDR1 as KGHSH and CDR2 as LQKENI. The CDR3 contains 14 residues.

The chain employs TRBV29-1 and TRBJ1-1; D uncertain. Germline lookup yields CDR1 SQVTM and CDR2 ANQGSEA. The CDR3 covers 11 residues. V was cut by 4 bases and J by 7 bases, with 10 bases left in between. The CDR3 DNA reads as TGCAGCGTTGGGGAGGGAAATGAAGCTTTCTTT. Protein sequence: CSVGEGNEAFF. Drawing the rest from reference TRBV29-1 and TRBJ1-1, the complete variable domain is SAVISQKPSRDICQRGTSLTIQCQVDSQVTMMFWYRQQPGQSLTLIATANQGSEATYESGFVIDKFPISRPNLTFSTLTVSNMSPEDSSIYLCSVGEGNEAFFGQGTRLTVV.

The J gene is TRBJ1-5, the V gene TRBV21-1. TRBV21-1 is designated a pseudogene. The CDR3 is 12 residues long. The CDR3 region is CASSQIGQPQHF. Here the CDR3 DNA reads TGTGCCAGCTCGCAAATCGGGCAGCCCCAGCATTTT.

The chain joins TRBV6-5 to TRBJ1-2; TRBD1 aligns across 9 bases. The CDR3 spans 13 residues. V lost 5 bases to trimming and J lost 6 bases; unmatched junction nucleotides: 4. The germline V gene encodes CDR1 MNHEY and CDR2 SVGAGI. CDR3: CASSRDRENGYTF. The CDR3 DNA follows: TGTGCCAGCAGTCGGGACAGGGAGAATGGCTACACCTTC.

The V gene is TRBV12-3 or TRBV12-4, the J gene TRBJ1-1, with TRBD1 as a possible D gene (6 bases). The CDR3 contains 13 residues. The V end lost 6 bases, the J end lost 2 bases, and 10 bases lay between the germline ends. The CDR3: CASSQGRNTEAFF. In nucleotides, the CDR3 is TGTGCCAGCAGCCAGGGGAGAAACACTGAAGCTTTCTTT.

This chain joins TRBV5-4 and TRBJ1-1, with D tentatively TRBD1 (5 bases). There are 14 residues in the CDR3. Looked up from germline, CDR1 is SGHNT and CDR2 is YYREEE (reference sequence). V was shortened by 2 bases and J by 4 bases, with 12 bases between the two germline ends. CDR3 region: CASSFGGLGTEAFF. The CDR3 coding sequence is TGTGCCAGCAGCTTCGGGGGGTTGGGCACTGAAGCTTTCTTT. The full variable domain, completed using reference TRBV5-4 and TRBJ1-1, is ETGVTQSPTHLIKTRGQQVTLRCSSQSGHNTVSWYQQALGQGPQFIFQYYREEENGRGNFPPRFSGLQFPNYSSELNVNALELDDSALYLCASSFGGLGTEAFFGQGTRLTVV.

V usage is TRBV4-1 and J usage is TRBJ1-2; D is perhaps TRBD1 (6 bases). V shed 2 bases and J shed 4 bases, with 14 bases lying between them. This CDR3 region has 15 residues. Germline CDR1 is MGHRA and CDR2 is YSYEKL. The CDR3 loop reads CASSQTGTLAYGYTF. The CDR3 DNA sequence: TGCGCCAGCAGCCAAACAGGGACCCTCGCCTATGGCTACACCTTC.

The CDR3 DNA is TGTGCCATCAGCTCACAGGGAACGGATGAAGCTTTCTTT. Protein: CAISSQGTDEAFF. The rearrangement links TRBV10-3 to TRBJ1-1, with a tentative D call TRBD1 (6 bases). CDR1 is ENHRY and CDR2 is SYGVKD in the germline V gene. V lost 6 bases to trimming and J lost 7 bases, with 15 bases between them. CDR3 length: 13 amino acids.

The count of this clone is one. The V and J genes are TRBV18 and TRBJ1-2; the D is unclear. Looked up from germline, CDR1 is KGHSH and CDR2 is LQKENI. This CDR3 is built from 13 residues. Trimming shortened V by 6 bases and J by 3 bases, and 11 bases separated the two germline ends. The CDR3 DNA reads as TGTGCCAGCTCCCCCTCTGAGGACTATGGCTACACCTTC. It translates to CASSPSEDYGYTF. Full variable domain (missing parts from reference TRBV18 and TRBJ1-2): NAGVMQNPRHLVRRRGQEARLRCSPMKGHSHVYWYRQLPEEGLKFMVYLQKENIIDESGMPKERFSAEFPKEGPSILRIQQVVRGDSAAYFCASSPSEDYGYTFGSGTRLTVV.

This sequence joins TRBV19 and TRBJ1-5; 8 bases line up with TRBD1. The CDR3 covers 12 residues. Trimming removed 11 bases from V and 4 bases from J; junction bases left unmatched: 4. Germline CDR1 LNHDA, CDR2 SQIVND (reference sequence). CDR3 in DNA: TGTGCCGGCAGACAGGGGAATCAGCCCCAGCATTTT. Translated: CAGRQGNQPQHF.

The chain employs TRBV6-5 and TRBJ2-3; 13 bases agree with TRBD2. Losses at the gene ends were 9 bases for V and 5 bases for J; bases not matched to a gene: 2. The CDR3 contains 13 residues. In germline, CDR1 is MNHEY, CDR2 SVGAGI. The CDR3 loop reads CASRLAGGDTQYF. CDR3 DNA: TGTGCCAGTAGACTAGCGGGGGGAGATACGCAGTATTTT.

In its sample, this clone was seen a few times. The chain links TRBV19 to TRBJ2-5; 9 bases align to TRBD1. Germline V gives CDR1 LNHDA, CDR2 SQIVND (reference sequence). This CDR3 is 13 amino acids long. With V trimmed by 6 bases and J by 3 bases, 2 bases remained unmatched. DNA for the CDR3: TGTGCCAGTAGGGGACAGGGAAAAGAGACCCAGTACTTC. Its protein is CASRGQGKETQYF. The variable domain in full, with the rest retrieved from reference TRBV19 and TRBJ2-5, is DGGITQSPKYLFRKEGQNVTLSCEQNLNHDAMYWYRQDPGQGLRLIYYSQIVNDFQKGDIAEGYSVSREKKESFPLTVTSAQKNPTAFYLCASRGQGKETQYFGPGTRLLVL.

The sample holds a few counts of this clone. One end of the junction varies from germline; a read error may be responsible. The gene calls are TRBV7-7 and TRBJ2-1; D gene ambiguous. This CDR3 has 15 amino acids. The germline CDR1 and CDR2 sequences are SSHAT and FNYEAQ (reference sequence). As DNA, the CDR3 is TGTGCTAGCAGCCCTCGCCGGGTCTCCTACAATGAGCAGTTCTTC. It translates to CASSPRRVSYNEQFF. Looking up the rest from reference TRBV7-7 and TRBJ2-1 gives the full variable domain: GAGVSQSPRYKVTKRGQDVTLRCDPISSHATLYWYQQALGQGPEFLTYFNYEAQPDKSGLPSDRFSAERPEGSISTLTIQRTEQRDSAMYRCASSPRRVSYNEQFFGPGTRLTVL.

This clone was detected once. V usage is TRBV30 and J usage is TRBJ1-2; 7 bases line up with TRBD1. The CDR3 totals 14 residues. Germline assignment: CDR1 GTSNPN and CDR2 SVGIG (reference sequence). Germline trimming cut 0 bases from V and 8 bases from J; bases unmatched to any gene: 9. The CDR3 spells CAWSVLEGAQGYTF. Written as DNA, the CDR3 is TGTGCCTGGAGTGTACTCGAGGGGGCGCAAGGCTACACCTTC.

The chain has TRBV5-1 and TRBJ1-2; D is uncertain. Germline lookup yields CDR1 SGHRS and CDR2 YFSETQ. V was clipped by 5 bases and J by 6 bases, with 17 bases between them. CDR3 size: 14 residues. CDR3 amino acids: CASSRDTYEHGYTF. In nucleotides, the CDR3 is TGCGCCAGCAGTCGAGACACTTATGAACATGGCTACACCTTC.

The V gene is TRBV28, the J gene TRBJ1-2, with a tentative D call TRBD1 (6 bases). From germline, CDR1 is MDHEN and CDR2 SYDVKM. The germline V and J ends were trimmed by 7 bases and 4 bases, with 19 bases remaining between them. The CDR3 loop spans 15 amino acids. The CDR3 DNA reads as TGTGCCAGCATCACTGGCGGGGGCGCCGGCTATGGCTACACCTTC. It is translated as CASITGGGAGYGYTF.

The chain recombines TRBV10-2 with TRBJ2-5, with 12 bases that match TRBD1. Looked up from germline, CDR1 is WSHSY and CDR2 is SAAADI. V gave up 7 bases and J gave up 5 bases; unmatched junction bases: 5. The CDR3 sequence is 14 residues long. The CDR3 DNA reads TGCGCCAGCATAAGGGACAGGGGGCGGGAGACCCAGTACTTC. Its protein is CASIRDRGRETQYF.